This T cell receptor (beta chain) comes out of a study of neurological immune-mediated disorders. Study-level information: The approximately 34 multiple sclerosis patients comprised around 30 relapsing-remitting and 3 secondary progressive cases. General study results and limits: The phylogenetic placement of 18 of 34 multiple sclerosis patients' repertoires in one related-CDR3 cluster constitutes a possible signature.

Notes on this clonotype: The antigen is undetermined.

Every sequencing run drew on 15-18 subjects and yielded over 170 million TCR-beta sequences. MiXCR was run by TCRdb on the 5' RACE reads, yielding one entry per CDR3 protein. The sample contains roughly 20,000 distinct CDR3 sequences, approximately 15% of which appear only once. The study built sorted libraries from 850,000 to 1,000,000 CD4+ or CD8+ T cells. This receptor was identified in a woman aged 18-30 years with multiple sclerosis. Sequencing was carried out using CD8+ T cells from blood.

CDR3 amino acids: CASSVEAGFDYGYTF. The CDR3 coding sequence is TGTGCCAGCAGCGTAGAGGCAGGGTTTGACTATGGCTACACCTTC. V usage is TRBV9 and J usage is TRBJ1-2, with a tentative D call TRBD1 (5 bases). Per the germline V gene, CDR1 is SGDLS and CDR2 is YYNGEE. This CDR3 is built from 15 residues. The germline V and J ends were trimmed by 0 bases and 3 bases, with 12 bases remaining between them.